What follows are 30 T cell receptor beta chains derived from one specimen sequenced in a study of control samples from healthy donors and cancer patients. TCRdb's table, derived via immunoSEQ multiplex PCR, lists solely in-frame clones and lacks some. Seen here are nearly 40,000 clones, about 90% observed once, and the top ten hold around 3.6%. Sequenced material: blood. The receptor source for this set is a woman between 50 and 59 years old in good health.

The chain uses TRBV27 and TRBJ1-2; D perhaps matches TRBD1 (6 bases). Germline CDR1 MNHEY, CDR2 SMNVEV (reference sequence). V was cut by 6 bases and J by 2 bases, with 13 bases left in between. There are 14 residues in the CDR3. The CDR3 region has the DNA TGTGCCAGCAGGTTGACAGGAGGAAACTATGGCTACACCTTC. Translation: CASRLTGGNYGYTF.

This chain uses TRBV11-2 with TRBJ1-5; TRBD1 agrees at 7 bases. Germline CDR1 is SGHAT and CDR2 is FQNNGV. Germline trimming cut 1 base from V and 2 bases from J; bases unmatched to any gene: 5. CDR3 length: 16 residues. CDR3 nucleotides: TGTGCCAGCAGCTTAGGGCAGGGGGTAGGCAATCAGCCCCAGCATTTT. The encoded protein is CASSLGQGVGNQPQHF.

V usage is TRBV27 and J usage is TRBJ2-5, with D unresolved. Looked up from germline, CDR1 is MNHEY and CDR2 is SMNVEV (reference sequence). CDR3 length: 13 amino acids. V was pared by 2 bases and J by 2 bases, with 6 bases between. CDR3: CASSLRLQETQYF. The DNA for the CDR3 is TGTGCCAGCAGTTTACGGTTACAAGAGACCCAGTACTTC.

The chain recombines TRBV5-4 with TRBJ2-1; TRBD1 agrees at 7 bases. Germline loops: CDR1 SGHNT, CDR2 YYREEE (reference sequence). V shed 3 bases, J shed 8 bases, and the junction held 11 bases outside the gene matches. The CDR3 loop spans 15 amino acids. This chain's CDR3 is CASSSRTGLEDEQFF. The CDR3 DNA is TGTGCCAGCAGCTCAAGGACAGGTCTGGAGGATGAGCAGTTCTTC.

The rearrangement joins TRBV14 to TRBJ2-7; D may be TRBD1 (6 bases). V dropped 4 bases and J dropped 9 bases, with 19 bases sitting between them. The CDR3 is made up of 14 amino acids. The germline V gene encodes CDR1 SGHDN and CDR2 FVKESK. CDR3 loop: CASSPPGTTKGQYF. DNA for the CDR3: TGTGCCAGCAGCCCCCCCGGGACAACAAAGGGGCAGTACTTC. Together with reference TRBV14 and TRBJ2-7, the CDR3 gives the full variable domain: EAGVTQFPSHSVIEKGQTVTLRCDPISGHDNLYWYRRVMGKEIKFLLHFVKESKQDESGMPNNRFLAERTGGTYSTLKVQPAELEDSGVYFCASSPPGTTKGQYFGPGTRLTVT.

The V and J genes are TRBV18 and TRBJ1-5; D might be TRBD1 (5 bases). CDR1 and CDR2 (germline): KGHSH, LQKENI. The CDR3 has 14 amino acids. V was trimmed by 6 bases and J by 5 bases, leaving 14 bases between them. The CDR3 nucleotides are TGTGCCAGCTCTCTTCAGGGATTGGATCAGCCCCAGCATTTT. Amino acid sequence: CASSLQGLDQPQHF.

The chain uses TRBV4-3 and TRBJ2-6; possible D gene TRBD2, 6 bases. The CDR3 totals 17 residues. The germline gives CDR1 LGHNA, CDR2 YSLEER. V was trimmed by 0 bases and J by 3 bases, leaving 12 bases between them. In nucleotides, the CDR3 is TGCGCCAGCAGCCAAGATATTCAGGGAGGTGGGGCCAACGTCCTGACTTTC. This encodes CASSQDIQGGGANVLTF.

The chain has TRBV5-1 and TRBJ2-1; 8 positions agree with TRBD1. Germline V CDR1 and CDR2: SGHRS, YFSETQ. CDR3 length: 18 amino acids. The V and J ends lost 1 base and 0 bases, in that order; junction bases with no gene match: 9. The CDR3 sequence: CASSLRTGNGGSYNEQFF. The CDR3 DNA follows: TGCGCCAGCAGCTTGAGGACAGGGAATGGTGGCTCCTACAATGAGCAGTTCTTC.

The rearrangement uses TRBV7-2 and TRBJ1-6; no definite D call. V dropped 1 base and J dropped 1 base, with 14 bases sitting between them. The CDR3 has 18 amino acids. Germline V gene lookup returns CDR1 SGHTA and CDR2 FQGNSA. The CDR3 spells CASSLGVLSASYNSPLHF. CDR3 coding DNA: TGTGCCAGCAGCTTAGGGGTCTTATCTGCTTCCTATAATTCACCCCTCCACTTT. The whole variable domain, remainder taken from reference TRBV7-2 and TRBJ1-6, is GAGVSQSPSNKVTEKGKDVELRCDPISGHTALYWYRQSLGQGLEFLIYFQGNSAPDKSGLPSDRFSAERTGGSVSTLTIQRTQQEDSAVYLCASSLGVLSASYNSPLHFGNGTRLTVT.

The chain uses TRBV4-3 and TRBJ2-7; D is unresolved. From germline, CDR1 is LGHNA and CDR2 YSLEER. This CDR3 is 14 amino acids long. V lost 1 base and J lost 3, with 10 bases in between. This CDR3 is CASSQVAQSYEQYF. The CDR3, as DNA: TGCGCCAGCAGCCAAGTCGCACAGAGCTACGAGCAGTACTTC.

V is TRBV7-4 and J is TRBJ1-6; no firm D call. V lost 3 bases and J lost 2, with 23 bases in between. The CDR3 totals 20 residues. Germline V gives CDR1 SGHVT, CDR2 SQSDAQ. CDR3 sequence: CASSLGGEKGRITYNSPLHF. CDR3 nucleotides: TGTGCCAGCAGCTTGGGCGGCGAGAAAGGTCGTATCACCTATAATTCACCCCTCCACTTT.

The chain recombines TRBV2 with TRBJ2-2, with 7 bases that match TRBD1. CDR1 is SNHLY, CDR2 FYNNEI, per germline. The CDR3 totals 14 residues. V trimming: 6 bases; J trimming: 3 bases; junction bases outside the gene matches: 4. CDR3 in amino acids: CASRGDSYTGELFF. In nucleotides, the CDR3 is TGTGCCAGCAGGGGGGACAGCTACACCGGGGAGCTGTTTTTT.

In its sample, this clone was seen once. This chain connects TRBV9 to TRBJ2-3; D gene ambiguous. Germline V gives CDR1 SGDLS, CDR2 YYNGEE. CDR3 length: 14 amino acids. V lost 4 bases to trimming and J lost 1 base, with 10 bases between them. The CDR3, as DNA: TGTGCCAGCAGCATTGAGCCGGGCACAGATACGCAGTATTTT. Translated: CASSIEPGTDTQYF.

This clone came up a few times. The chain links TRBV3-1 (or the pseudogene TRBV3-2) to TRBJ1-1; D ambiguous. V lost 4 bases and J 10 bases, leaving 22 bases between the germline ends. CDR1 is LGHDT and CDR2 is YNNKEL in the germline V gene (reference sequence). The CDR3 covers 15 residues. CDR3 coding DNA: TGTGCCAGCAGCCTCCTGCGGGCCAGCACGGATGTAGCTTTCTTT. This encodes CASSLLRASTDVAFF.

This chain links TRBV29-1 with TRBJ2-7, with TRBD2 matching over 13 bases. V trimming: 7 bases; J trimming: 7 bases; junction bases outside the gene matches: 7. The germline V gene encodes CDR1 SQVTM and CDR2 ANQGSEA. CDR3 size: 13 residues. CDR3 in amino acids: CSAYGLAGDEQYF. The CDR3 coding sequence is TGCAGCGCCTATGGACTAGCGGGGGATGAGCAGTACTTC.

The gene calls are TRBV3-1 (or the pseudogene TRBV3-2) and TRBJ1-1; D is undetermined. V dropped 2 bases and J dropped 3 bases, with 10 bases sitting between them. The germline V gene encodes CDR1 LGHDT and CDR2 YNNKEL (reference sequence). CDR3 size: 14 residues. The DNA of the CDR3 is TGTGCCAGCAGCCAAACCCTCGGGTACACTGAAGCTTTCTTT. It encodes CASSQTLGYTEAFF.

The chain employs TRBV7-2 and TRBJ2-2; D call uncertain. Per germline, CDR1 SGHTA and CDR2 FQGNSA. V gave up 1 base and J gave up 5 bases, with 2 bases separating them. The CDR3 totals 12 residues. CDR3 residues: CASSLDTGELFF. CDR3 sequence (DNA): TGTGCCAGCAGCTTAGATACCGGGGAGCTGTTTTTT.

CDR3 loop: CASTGTLAARQPQHF. The CDR3 DNA is TGTGCCAGCACTGGGACTCTGGCCGCAAGGCAGCCCCAGCATTTT. This sequence joins TRBV28 and TRBJ1-5; maybe TRBD1 (5 bases). Germline assignment: CDR1 MDHEN and CDR2 SYDVKM. The CDR3 totals 15 residues. The ends were cut back, 7 bases at V and 7 bases at J, with 20 bases in the middle.

The V and J genes are TRBV14 and TRBJ1-3; D unresolved. Germline V gene data show CDR1 as SGHDN and CDR2 as FVKESK. This CDR3 spans 14 amino acids. V was clipped by 4 bases and J by 0 bases, with 7 bases between them. Here the CDR3 reads CASSRLDSGNTIYF. The DNA for the CDR3 is TGTGCCAGCAGCCGACTCGACTCTGGAAACACCATATATTTT.

V and J are TRBV5-1 and TRBJ2-5; D call uncertain. The germline V gene encodes CDR1 SGHRS and CDR2 YFSETQ. V lost 4 bases and J lost 5, with 12 bases in between. The length of the CDR3 is 13 residues. CDR3 bases: TGCGCCAGCAGCCCAGGTTCCCAGGAGACCCAGTACTTC. Translating gives CASSPGSQETQYF.

This clone was seen a single time. The chain combines TRBV6-5 with TRBJ1-2; 9 positions match TRBD1. CDR1 is MNHEY, CDR2 SVGAGI, per germline. Trimming cost V 5 bases and J 8 bases; bases outside gene matches: 9. The CDR3 spans 14 residues. CDR3 region: CASSPGTGLYGYTF. CDR3 bases: TGTGCCAGCAGTCCGGGGACAGGGTTGTACGGCTACACCTTC.

The V gene is TRBV28, the J gene TRBJ1-5; 7 nucleotides align to TRBD1. The CDR3 contains 15 residues. CDR1 and CDR2 (germline): MDHEN, SYDVKM. V lost 7 bases to trimming and J lost 2 bases; unmatched junction nucleotides: 8. Here the CDR3 reads CASTSGGGGNQPQHF. In DNA form, the CDR3 reads TGTGCCAGCACCTCAGGGGGTGGGGGCAATCAGCCCCAGCATTTT.

As DNA, the CDR3 is TGTGCCAGCAGTTTATCATTGGGTAGCCAGCCCCAGCATTTT. It encodes CASSLSLGSQPQHF. The rearrangement links TRBV27 to TRBJ1-5; unclear D gene. Germline V lookup: CDR1 MNHEY, CDR2 SMNVEV (reference sequence). Deletions cut 0 bases from V and 7 bases from J, with 10 bases between. The CDR3 totals 14 residues.

The gene calls are TRBV7-2 and TRBJ2-5; TRBD2 might be the D (5 bases). This CDR3 region has 13 residues. Germline CDR1 reads SGHTA; CDR2 reads FQGNSA. V lost 4 bases to trimming and J lost 2 bases, with 8 bases between them. The CDR3 is CASSYRTQETQYF. CDR3 DNA: TGTGCCAGCAGCTACCGGACTCAAGAGACCCAGTACTTC.

The gene calls are TRBV5-6 and TRBJ1-1; D might be TRBD1 (6 bases). V was trimmed by 0 bases and J by 4 bases, leaving 16 bases between them. The CDR3 loop spans 16 amino acids. Germline-derived CDR1 and CDR2 are SGHDT and YYEEEE. The CDR3 nucleotides are TGTGCCAGCAGCTTGGGAGTTGCGGGGGCCGGCACTGAAGCTTTCTTT. This codes for CASSLGVAGAGTEAFF.

The chain combines TRBV28 with TRBJ2-5; 7 nucleotides line up with TRBD2. J was trimmed by 5 bases and V by 7 bases; bases with no gene match: 13. The CDR3 extends over 15 amino acids. Germline V gene sequence: CDR1 MDHEN, CDR2 SYDVKM. CDR3 sequence reads: CASTHPGRVAETQYF. In DNA, the CDR3 is TGTGCCAGCACGCACCCAGGGAGGGTCGCGGAGACCCAGTACTTC.

The chain recombines TRBV11-1 with TRBJ1-5; D ambiguous. Trimming left V 1 base short and J 4 bases short, with 5 bases between. Germline CDR1 SGHAT, CDR2 FQDESV (reference sequence). CDR3 length: 13 residues. CDR3 in DNA: TGTGCCAGCAGCTTAGATCGGAATCAGCCCCAGCATTTT. Translated: CASSLDRNQPQHF.

The CDR3 DNA reads as TGTGCCAGTAGTCCCCAAGGTCGGCAGGGGGCTAAAAACATTCAGTACTTC. As protein: CASSPQGRQGAKNIQYF. This rearrangement joins TRBV19 to TRBJ2-4, with 8 bases fitting TRBD1. This CDR3 has 17 residues. J was trimmed by 4 bases and V by 5 bases; bases with no gene match: 13. CDR1 is LNHDA and CDR2 is SQIVND in the germline V gene (reference sequence).

V is TRBV28 and J is TRBJ1-2; D is possibly TRBD1 (5 bases). Germline V gene lookup returns CDR1 MDHEN and CDR2 SYDVKM. The V gene lost 3 bases and the J gene lost 9 bases, with 17 bases spanning the gap. The CDR3 spans 14 residues. CDR3 in DNA: TGTGCCAGCAGTTTGGGCGACAGAACGTCTAGCTACACCTTC. This translates into CASSLGDRTSSYTF.

The rearrangement joins TRBV5-6 to TRBJ2-2; TRBD1 might be the D (6 bases). Germline CDR1 reads SGHDT; CDR2 reads YYEEEE. Trimming took off 5 bases at V and 3 bases at J, with 8 bases between the two ends. CDR3 size: 13 residues. CDR3 in amino acids: CASRQGYTGELFF. CDR3 in DNA: TGTGCCAGCAGACAGGGCTACACCGGGGAGCTGTTTTTT.